A selection of T cell receptor beta chains follows, all from one sample in a study of metastatic and nonmetastatic thyroid tumors. From the PCR reads, TCRdb re-called clones with MiXCR. The sample comprises 25,000 to 35,000 clones, 20% of which are singletons, and about two fifths rests with the top ten. Specimen: blood. The receptors come from a female donor with papillary thyroid cancer or a benign thyroid nodule (not recorded which). Some clones in this sample may be carry-over from other donors' samples. Both conserved end residues are part of each CDR3. The order of the fields is J gene, V gene, CDR3 protein.

TRBJ1-2 TRBV5-5 CASSFDLNYGYTF
TRBJ2-3 TRBV11-2 CASSDGLAGRDTQYF
TRBJ2-7 TRBV7-6 CASSLESGGEQYF
TRBJ2-7 TRBV5-8 CASSLGAVRGLEQYF
TRBJ1-4 TRBV20-1 CSASILGKLFF
TRBJ2-3 TRBV24-1 CATSVRGVAGTDTQYF
TRBJ1-2 TRBV6-2/TRBV6-3 CASSYGGRSYGYTF
TRBJ2-1 TRBV10-3 CAISESRTGDEQFF
TRBJ1-1 TRBV7-6 CASSRLETEAFF
TRBJ1-2 TRBV7-9 CASSLAGHGYGYTF
TRBJ2-7 TRBV20-1 CSARVAKRGNSYEQYF
TRBJ1-2 TRBV6-1 CASSTLGYGYTF
TRBJ2-5 TRBV14 CASSQVFSGIFETQYF
TRBJ2-1 TRBV6-1 CASRPTGTSVYNEQFF
TRBJ2-1 TRBV6-1 CASSDPGTSGSRQFF
TRBJ2-3 TRBV3-1 CASSQVGEITDTQYF
TRBJ1-6 TRBV6-1 CASSRSGINSPLHF
TRBJ2-6 TRBV11-1 CASSLAGGSGANVLTF
TRBJ2-1 TRBV12-3/TRBV12-4 CASSQDFYNEQFF
TRBJ1-3 TRBV30 CAWSVAGVGNTIYF
TRBJ2-6 TRBV7-6 CASSLGHSGANVLTF
TRBJ1-1 TRBV28 CASGLGDTEAFF
TRBJ2-7 TRBV19 CASKLRDRVSYEQYF
TRBJ2-7 TRBV20-1 CSALPGLTYEQYF
TRBJ1-3 TRBV5-6 CASSRGVVAGNTIYF
TRBJ1-1 TRBV7-8 CASSPEAFF
TRBJ1-5 TRBV6-5 CANGDQPQHF
TRBJ1-1 TRBV18 CASSLGTGNTEAFF
TRBJ2-2 TRBV19 CASSNQGSNTGELFF
TRBJ2-5 TRBV2 CASSEYLETQYF
TRBJ2-2 TRBV6-5 CASSYSRSGELFF
TRBJ2-1 TRBV20-1 CSAPGQGFDEQFF
TRBJ2-3 TRBV7-2 CASSHSGRHDTQYF
TRBJ2-7 TRBV28 CASSPPYGDITYEQYF
TRBJ1-1 TRBV10-3 CAISEPGNTEAFF
TRBJ2-4 TRBV4-1 CASSQADHPRTSGGPRAKNIQYF
TRBJ2-1 TRBV6-5 CASSYRTGLAANEQFF
TRBJ2-7 TRBV5-1 CASSLAQGAREQYF
TRBJ2-7 TRBV29-1 CSVAVYFDEQYF
TRBJ1-1 TRBV6-1 CASSEGGGYSAFF
TRBJ2-1 TRBV2 CASSVASGYYNEQFF
TRBJ2-3 TRBV12-3/TRBV12-4 CASSLVGGATDTQYF
TRBJ2-2 TRBV6-5 CVSIPNRWKDTGELFF
TRBJ1-4 TRBV4-1 CASSQDFPTVSNEKLFF
TRBJ1-3 TRBV20-1 CSARDYQVASGNTIYF
TRBJ1-5 TRBV11-2 CASSLKWTGLGEQPQHF
TRBJ1-6 TRBV20-1 CSARDTRNNSPLHF
TRBJ2-1 TRBV10-1 CASSESATGYNEQFF
TRBJ2-1 TRBV19 CASSMMKAQVQFF
TRBJ1-6 TRBV7-1 CASSSTRALRAPKGNSPLHF
TRBJ1-6 TRBV19 CASNQGNSPLHF
TRBJ2-1 TRBV4-1 CASSQEDRGNNEQFF
TRBJ2-5 TRBV7-9 CASSPGTQETQYF
TRBJ1-2 TRBV28 CASSSGQGLNYGYTF
TRBJ2-7 TRBV6-1 CASTHRLAGGPDEQYF
TRBJ2-7 TRBV5-1 CASSLAPSESYF
TRBJ2-2 TRBV27 CASRRIGTVETGELFF
TRBJ1-3 TRBV20-1 CSAVQGSGNTIYF
TRBJ2-3 TRBV19 CATKAGYTDTQYF